This record covers a single T cell receptor (beta chain). Data came from immunoSEQ multiplex PCR; TCRdb stores just in-frame clones and leaves some out. The sample shows a few hundred thousand clones, over 75% of them seen only once. Trimming removed 0 bases at V and 2 bases at J, with 10 bases between. The CDR3 is 15 amino acids. The germline V gene encodes CDR1 SGHDT and CDR2 YYEEEE. The data were obtained in a study of blood T cell repertoires in COVID-19. The participants were between roughly 18 and 89 years old and came from 20 to 30 US areas. Grouping used clinical history reported by participants in a survey and questionnaire.

The chain is built from TRBV5-6 and TRBJ2-3; possible D gene TRBD1, 5 bases. Material for sequencing was PBMCs or T cells enriched from blood (not recorded which). This receptor was identified in a woman aged 40 to 50 who had recovered from COVID-19. DNA of the CDR3: TGTGCCAGCAGCTTGGGGCAGGGCTACACAGATACGCAGTATTTT. Protein product: CASSLGQGYTDTQYF.